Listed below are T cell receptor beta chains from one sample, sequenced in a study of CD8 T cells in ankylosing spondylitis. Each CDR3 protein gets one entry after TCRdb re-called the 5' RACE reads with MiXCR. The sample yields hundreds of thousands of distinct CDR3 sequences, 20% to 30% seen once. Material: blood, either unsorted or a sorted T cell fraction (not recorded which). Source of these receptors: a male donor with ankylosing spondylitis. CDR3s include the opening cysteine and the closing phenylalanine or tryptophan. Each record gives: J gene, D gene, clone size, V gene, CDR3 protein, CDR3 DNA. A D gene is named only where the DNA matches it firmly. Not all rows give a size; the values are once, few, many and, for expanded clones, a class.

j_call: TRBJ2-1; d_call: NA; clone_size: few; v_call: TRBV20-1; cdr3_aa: CSASMARRHNEQFF; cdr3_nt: TGCAGTGCTAGTATGGCTAGAAGGCACAATGAGCAGTTCTTC
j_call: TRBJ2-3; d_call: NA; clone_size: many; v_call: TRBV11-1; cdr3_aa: CASSSGQTGDTQYF; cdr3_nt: TGTGCCAGCAGTTCCGGCCAAACGGGAGATACGCAGTATTTT
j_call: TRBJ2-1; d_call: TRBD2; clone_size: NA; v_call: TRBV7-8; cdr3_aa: CASSLGRREGSYEQFF; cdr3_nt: TGTGCCAGCAGCCTAGGTCGGCGGGAGGGCTCCTATGAGCAGTTCTTC
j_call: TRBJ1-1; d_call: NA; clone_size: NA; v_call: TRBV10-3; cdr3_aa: CAISANPNTEAFF; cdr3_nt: TGTGCCATCAGCGCCAACCCGAACACTGAAGCTTTCTTT
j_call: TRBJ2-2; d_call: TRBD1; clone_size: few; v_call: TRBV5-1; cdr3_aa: CASRLTGESGELFF; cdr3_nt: TGCGCCAGCAGGCTGACAGGGGAATCCGGGGAGCTGTTTTTT
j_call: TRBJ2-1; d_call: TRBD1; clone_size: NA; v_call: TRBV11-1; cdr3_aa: CASRSGTGDSDEQFF; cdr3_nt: TGTGCCAGCAGATCCGGGACAGGGGACTCGGATGAGCAGTTCTTC
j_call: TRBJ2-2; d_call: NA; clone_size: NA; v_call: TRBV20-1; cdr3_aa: CSAGGEGGRRDTGELFF; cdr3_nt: TGCAGTGCTGGGGGCGAGGGCGGGAGACGTGACACCGGGGAGCTGTTTTTT
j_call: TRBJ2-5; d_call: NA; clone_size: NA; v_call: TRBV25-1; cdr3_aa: CASSEAGEGQETQYF; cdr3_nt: TGTGCCAGCAGTGAAGCAGGGGAGGGCCAAGAGACCCAGTACTTC
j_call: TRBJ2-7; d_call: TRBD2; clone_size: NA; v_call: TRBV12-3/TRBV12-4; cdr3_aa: CASTPIGGENYEQYF; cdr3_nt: TGTGCCAGCACCCCCATCGGGGGGGAGAATTACGAGCAGTACTTC
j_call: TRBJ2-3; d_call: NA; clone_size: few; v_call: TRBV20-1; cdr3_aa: CSARESIRAGDTQYF; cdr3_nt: TGCAGTGCTAGAGAATCTATTAGAGCTGGAGATACGCAGTATTTT
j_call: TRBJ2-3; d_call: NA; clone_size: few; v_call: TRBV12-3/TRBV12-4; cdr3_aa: CASRLSRYRDTDTQYF; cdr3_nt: TGTGCCAGCAGGCTCTCCCGGTACAGGGACACAGATACGCAGTATTTT
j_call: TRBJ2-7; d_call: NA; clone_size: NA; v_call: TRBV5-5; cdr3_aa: CASSSTNLPSREQYF; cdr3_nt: TGTGCCAGCAGCTCCACCAATCTGCCCTCGCGCGAGCAGTACTTC
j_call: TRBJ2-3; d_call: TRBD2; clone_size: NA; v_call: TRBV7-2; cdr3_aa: CASSRSGGESDTQYF; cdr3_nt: TGTGCCAGCAGCCGAAGCGGGGGAGAGTCAGATACGCAGTATTTT
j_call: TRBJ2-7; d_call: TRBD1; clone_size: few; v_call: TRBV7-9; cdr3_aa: CASSGRDRLSYEQYF; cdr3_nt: TGTGCCAGCAGCGGACGGGACAGGTTAAGCTACGAGCAGTACTTC
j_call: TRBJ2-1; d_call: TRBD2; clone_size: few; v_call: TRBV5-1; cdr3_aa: CASSTGLAYNEQFF; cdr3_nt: TGCGCCAGCAGCACCGGACTAGCCTACAATGAGCAGTTCTTC
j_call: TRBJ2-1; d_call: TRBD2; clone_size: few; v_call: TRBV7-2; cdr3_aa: CASSSSSLAGGWNEQFF; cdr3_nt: TGTGCCAGCAGCAGCTCCTCTCTAGCGGGAGGGTGGAATGAGCAGTTCTTC
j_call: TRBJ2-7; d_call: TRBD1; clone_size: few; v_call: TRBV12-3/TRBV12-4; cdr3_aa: CASTADRGGYEQYF; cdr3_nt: TGTGCCAGCACCGCGGACAGGGGAGGCTACGAGCAGTACTTC
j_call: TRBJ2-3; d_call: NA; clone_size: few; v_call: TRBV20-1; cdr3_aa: CSARGGGTASTDTQYF; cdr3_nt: TGCAGTGCTAGAGGAGGGGGGACGGCTAGCACAGATACGCAGTATTTT